This T cell receptor beta chain originates from a study of beta chain features in type 1 diabetes. V was clipped by 3 bases and J by 7 bases, with 13 bases between them. The CDR3 has 14 amino acids. Germline values: CDR1 LNHDA, CDR2 SQIVND (reference sequence). This clone was detected only a few times. Every isolated RNA sample was fully reverse transcribed, so sequencing captured expressed TCRB transcripts. The method was immunoSEQ multiplex PCR; TCRdb's version includes in-frame clones alone and lacks a portion of them. The sample records 970,000 or so clones, 15% to 20% being singletons. This clonotype was sampled from a young woman in good health. This rearrangement joins TRBV19 to TRBJ1-5; D gene unclear. The sequenced material came from naive CD4+ T cells from blood. The CDR3 sequence is CASSIPSLGQPQHF. The DNA of the CDR3 is TGTGCCAGTAGTATCCCCTCATTGGGACAGCCCCAGCATTTT.